This T cell receptor beta chain is drawn from a study of blood T cell repertoires in COVID-19. Study overall: Specimens from acute and convalescent COVID-19 originated in the United States, Italy and Spain. T cells, B-cell-depleted T cells, or PBMCs provided the cDNA or gDNA that served as material.

As concerns this clone: The junction and the germline gene differ at one end; a read error may be behind it.

The germline CDR1 and CDR2 sequences are LGHDT and YNNKEL (reference sequence). This CDR3 comprises 13 residues. Source study methods: Amplification of reference gene primers was used by the study to estimate nucleated cell counts. Measured with immunoSEQ multiplex PCR; TCRdb has only the in-frame clones, and not every one. The V and J calls and clone size are taken from that table; D and trimming were inferred from the DNA. This table holds some 87,000 clones, 83% found once. Input material: peripheral blood. The TCR was taken from a man older than 75 with active or convalescent COVID-19. The chain joins TRBV3-1 (or the pseudogene TRBV3-2) to TRBJ2-2; 8 bases fit TRBD2. This CDR3 is CASSQFAGGLPTF. CDR3 bases: TGTGCCAGCAGCCAGTTTGCGGGGGGTCTCCCAACATTT.